This TCR beta chain was obtained from a study of blood T cell repertoires in COVID-19. At the level of the study: The United States, Italy and Spain were the sources of the acute and convalescent COVID-19 samples. PBMCs, B-cell-depleted T cells, or T cells were the source of the cDNA or gDNA that made up the material.

Profiling relied on immunoSEQ multiplex PCR, and the TCRdb table lists in-frame clones only, not all of them. The sample includes about 190,000 clones, about 86% of them seen just once. The CDR3 loop spans 15 amino acids. Losses at the gene ends were 2 bases for V and 2 bases for J; bases not matched to a gene: 4. Germline assignment: CDR1 KGHSY and CDR2 FQNENV. The sequence derives from a man under 40 with active or convalescent COVID-19. The chain couples TRBV16 to TRBJ1-1; 8 bases agree with TRBD1. The sample comprised peripheral blood. CDR3 DNA: TGTGCCAGCAGCCAAAGGGGGACAGGAAACACTGAAGCTTTCTTT. Translating it yields CASSQRGTGNTEAFF.